The 11 T cell receptor beta chains listed next were all sequenced from one sample in a study of blood T cell repertoires in COVID-19. Using immunoSEQ multiplex PCR, the repertoire was profiled, and TCRdb retains in-frame clones only, with some absent. The sample includes 130,000 or so clones, approximately 83% seen only once; the top ten take around 1.4%. What was sequenced was peripheral blood. The receptors were gathered from a human donor in a cohort sampled during active COVID-19.

The chain joins TRBV14 to TRBJ2-5, with D perhaps TRBD2 (5 bases). This CDR3 has 12 amino acids. Germline V gene sequence: CDR1 SGHDN, CDR2 FVKESK. Trimming left V 3 bases short and J 4 bases short, with 6 bases between. DNA of the CDR3: TGTGCCAGCAGCCATGGGAGAGAGACCCAGTACTTC. This translates into CASSHGRETQYF.

This clone was counted between two and nine times. The CDR3 DNA reads TGTGCCAGCAGTTTAGTCACAGGGATCTACGAGCAGTACTTC. The encoded protein is CASSLVTGIYEQYF. The genes are TRBV27 and TRBJ2-7; D perhaps matches TRBD1 (6 bases). Per the germline V gene, CDR1 is MNHEY and CDR2 is SMNVEV (reference sequence). Between the trimmed V and J ends, which lost 2 bases and 3 bases, there was a span of 11 bases. The CDR3 has 14 amino acids.

In regard to this clone: In the same sample, other DNA sequences code for this CDR3. The chain recombines TRBV11-1 with TRBJ2-7; D gene unclear. Germline CDR1 reads SGHAT; CDR2 reads FQDESV (reference sequence). V was clipped by 2 bases and J by 3 bases, with 5 bases between them. This CDR3 spans 12 amino acids. CDR3 amino acids: CASSLSVYEQYF. For the CDR3, the DNA is TGTGCCAGCAGCTTATCAGTCTACGAGCAGTACTTC.

The CDR3 DNA follows: TGTGCCAGCAGCTTAGCACATCGGGACAGCTCTTATGGCTACACCTTC. Its translation: CASSLAHRDSSYGYTF. The chain is built from TRBV7-3 and TRBJ1-2; 7 nucleotides align to TRBD1. The CDR3 is made up of 16 amino acids. After removal of 2 bases from V and 5 bases from J, the junction contained 11 bases not matched to a gene. Germline CDR1 and CDR2: SGHTA and FQGTGA.

This chain connects TRBV7-2 to TRBJ2-7; D call uncertain. Trimming shortened V by 8 bases and J by 0 bases, and 17 bases separated the two germline ends. Germline V gene lookup returns CDR1 SGHTA and CDR2 FQGNSA. The CDR3 has 15 amino acids. The CDR3 DNA follows: TGTGCCAGCCGAGCCGCGGCGGCAAGCTCCTACGAGCAGTACTTC. This encodes CASRAAAASSYEQYF. Using reference TRBV7-2 and TRBJ2-7 for the parts outside the CDR3, the full variable domain is GAGVSQSPSNKVTEKGKDVELRCDPISGHTALYWYRQSLGQGLEFLIYFQGNSAPDKSGLPSDRFSAERTGGSVSTLTIQRTQQEDSAVYLCASRAAAASSYEQYFGPGTRLTVT.

The chain combines TRBV19 with TRBJ2-1, with 11 bases fitting TRBD2. The CDR3 is 16 amino acids. With 5 bases clipped from V and 1 base from J, the junction kept 4 bases outside the gene matches. Germline V gene lookup returns CDR1 LNHDA and CDR2 SQIVND (reference sequence). CDR3: CASSPPSGRSYNEQFF. As DNA, the CDR3 is TGTGCCAGTAGTCCCCCTAGCGGGAGGTCCTACAATGAGCAGTTCTTC. Drawing the rest from reference TRBV19 and TRBJ2-1, the complete variable domain is DGGITQSPKYLFRKEGQNVTLSCEQNLNHDAMYWYRQDPGQGLRLIYYSQIVNDFQKGDIAEGYSVSREKKESFPLTVTSAQKNPTAFYLCASSPPSGRSYNEQFFGPGTRLTVL.

The rearrangement uses TRBV21-1 and TRBJ2-1; TRBD2, the table's D call, lacks a check against the DNA. TRBV21-1 is designated a pseudogene. The CDR3 length is 16 residues. CDR3 loop: CASRGRAVLKGDEQFF. CDR3 DNA sequence: TGTGCCAGCAGGGGGAGGGCTGTGCTTAAAGGTGATGAGCAGTTCTTC.

The chain employs TRBV19 and TRBJ1-1, with D possibly matching TRBD1 (5 bases). Germline V gives CDR1 LNHDA, CDR2 SQIVND (reference sequence). CDR3 size: 14 residues. V was shortened by 8 bases and J by 3 bases, with 16 bases between the two germline ends. The CDR3 bases are TGTGCCAGTGGATTACGGTGGGGGGACACTGAAGCTTTCTTT. Protein: CASGLRWGDTEAFF. Based on the CDR3 plus reference TRBV19 and TRBJ1-1, the full variable domain is DGGITQSPKYLFRKEGQNVTLSCEQNLNHDAMYWYRQDPGQGLRLIYYSQIVNDFQKGDIAEGYSVSREKKESFPLTVTSAQKNPTAFYLCASGLRWGDTEAFFGQGTRLTVV.

The chain employs TRBV5-1 and TRBJ1-5; 9 positions match TRBD1. The germline CDR1 and CDR2 sequences are SGHRS and YFSETQ. The V gene end was trimmed by 3 bases and the J gene end by 8 bases; junction bases not matched to a gene: 6. The CDR3 is made up of 14 amino acids. The CDR3 coding sequence is TGCGCCAGCAGCTCGACAGGGGGAGATGAGCCCCAGCATTTT. The encoded protein is CASSSTGGDEPQHF.

The chain recombines TRBV6-5 with TRBJ1-1; tentative D call: TRBD1 (5 bases). CDR1 is MNHEY and CDR2 is SVGAGI in the germline V gene. V lost 2 bases and J lost 9, with 19 bases in between. The CDR3 contains 15 residues. The DNA for the CDR3 is TGTGCCAGCAGTTACGGGGCCTCCAAACAGAACCAAGCTTTCTTT. Translation gives CASSYGASKQNQAFF.

The rearrangement joins TRBV4-1 to TRBJ1-1, with D tentatively TRBD1 (5 bases). The CDR3 consists of 16 residues. Germline V CDR1 and CDR2: MGHRA, YSYEKL. Trimming took 1 base from V and 6 from J, leaving 18 bases between them. The CDR3 here is CASSQVVVLGGAEAFF. The DNA for the CDR3 is TGCGCCAGCAGCCAAGTGGTTGTTCTGGGAGGGGCTGAAGCTTTCTTT.